This passage covers 26 T cell receptor beta chains from one sample sequenced in a study of blood T cell repertoires in COVID-19. Generated by immunoSEQ multiplex PCR, the TCRdb table keeps only in-frame clones and is missing some. The sample yields about 170,000 clones, approximately 83% seen once. Material for sequencing was peripheral blood. These receptors all stem from a woman of 80 years or more with acute or convalescent COVID-19.

The CDR3 DNA sequence: TGTGCCAGCAGCGGGACCCACCAAGGGGCGAACACTGAAGCTTTCTTT. Its translation: CASSGTHQGANTEAFF. The chain links TRBV9 to TRBJ1-1, with D perhaps matching TRBD1 (5 bases). V dropped 3 bases and J dropped 1 base, with 16 bases sitting between them. The CDR3 is 16 amino acids. The germline V gene has CDR1 SGDLS and CDR2 YYNGEE.

Note on this clone: At one end the junction does not follow the germline gene, possibly because of a read error. This rearrangement joins TRBV7-2 to TRBJ2-7; 12 bases agree with TRBD2. The CDR3 length is 14 residues. Germline values: CDR1 SGHTA, CDR2 FQGNSA. Written as DNA, the CDR3 is TGTGCCAGCAGCACGACTAGCGGGGGCGCCGATCTATATTTC. As protein: CASSTTSGGADLYF.

This rearrangement joins TRBV10-3 to TRBJ2-5, with 7 bases lining up with TRBD2. Trimming cost V 5 bases and J 3 bases; bases outside gene matches: 6. Germline CDR1 is ENHRY and CDR2 is SYGVKD. The CDR3 has 14 residues. The CDR3 spells CAISQVAGEETQYF. DNA of the CDR3: TGTGCCATCAGTCAGGTAGCGGGTGAAGAGACCCAGTACTTC.

The chain is built from TRBV15 and TRBJ1-1; TRBD1 agrees at 7 bases. The trim removed 2 bases at V and 6 bases at J, leaving 9 bases unmatched. CDR1 LNHNV and CDR2 YYDKDF come from the germline V gene (reference sequence). The CDR3 covers 15 residues. The CDR3 DNA is TGTGCCACCAGCAGATCCGTTACAGGGGCCGCTGAAGCTTTCTTT. This encodes CATSRSVTGAAEAFF.

This chain links TRBV10-3 with TRBJ1-1; D not resolved. Germline CDR1 ENHRY, CDR2 SYGVKD. V was shortened by 4 bases and J by 3 bases, with 12 bases between the two germline ends. The CDR3 extends over 14 amino acids. The CDR3 DNA follows: TGTGCCATCAGTGCACGCACCGGGGACACTGAAGCTTTCTTT. Protein: CAISARTGDTEAFF.

This rearrangement joins TRBV6-5 to TRBJ2-3; the match to TRBD2 covers 9 bases. Germline V gene data show CDR1 as MNHEY and CDR2 as SVGAGI. This CDR3 comprises 16 residues. V was pared by 0 bases and J by 0 bases, with 1 base of the junction left unmatched. The DNA for the CDR3 is TGTGCCAGCAGTTACTCAACTAGCGGGAGCACAGATACGCAGTATTTT. Residues: CASSYSTSGSTDTQYF.

This rearrangement joins TRBV18 to TRBJ2-1; D might be TRBD1 (6 bases). The V gene lost 3 bases and the J gene lost 8 bases, with 20 bases spanning the gap. The CDR3 extends over 16 amino acids. Germline values: CDR1 KGHSH, CDR2 LQKENI. The CDR3 nucleotides read TGTGCCAGCTCACCTCTGGCAGGGGCCAGTATCGATGAGCAGTTCTTC. Translation: CASSPLAGASIDEQFF.

The J gene is TRBJ2-7, the V gene TRBV5-4, with D possibly being TRBD2 (5 bases). The CDR3 length is 15 residues. Germline V gives CDR1 SGHNT, CDR2 YYREEE (reference sequence). V was clipped by 4 bases and J by 2 bases, with 16 bases between them. Here the CDR3 reads CASSRAGEYPYEQYF. CDR3 sequence (DNA): TGTGCCAGCAGCAGGGCCGGGGAGTATCCCTACGAGCAGTACTTC.

This clone was counted once. This rearrangement joins TRBV6-1 to TRBJ1-3; D not resolved. V was cut by 2 bases and J by 4 bases, with 9 bases left in between. Germline V gene sequence: CDR1 MNHNS, CDR2 SASEGT. There are 14 residues in the CDR3. The CDR3 sequence: CASSESGGGNTIYF. The CDR3 coding sequence is TGTGCCAGCAGTGAAAGTGGAGGAGGAAACACCATATATTTT.

The CDR3 reads CASSLDRLPDTQYF. DNA for the CDR3: TGTGCCAGCAGCTTAGACAGGCTCCCGGATACGCAGTATTTT. The chain couples TRBV5-4 to TRBJ2-3; D is perhaps TRBD1 (6 bases). Germline CDR1 is SGHNT and CDR2 is YYREEE (reference sequence). V was clipped by 2 bases and J by 6 bases, with 13 bases between them. This CDR3 region has 14 residues.

This chain joins TRBV3-1 (or the pseudogene TRBV3-2) and TRBJ1-2; 8 bases are shared with TRBD1. Germline lookup yields CDR1 LGHDT and CDR2 YNNKEL (reference sequence). V dropped 0 bases and J dropped 8; count of bases not matched to a gene: 11. The CDR3 consists of 16 residues. As DNA, the CDR3 is TGTGCCAGCAGCCAAGATACGTCCAGGGGGCTTGCAGGCTACACCTTC. This translates into CASSQDTSRGLAGYTF.

V gene TRBV6-5 combines with J gene TRBJ2-7; 8 bases map to TRBD1. CDR3 length: 13 amino acids. Trimming removed 7 bases from V and 3 bases from J; junction bases left unmatched: 5. CDR1 is MNHEY and CDR2 is SVGAGI in the germline V gene. DNA of the CDR3: TGTGCCAGCACTCCCGGACAGGGCTACGAGCAGTACTTC. This codes for CASTPGQGYEQYF.

The genes are TRBV4-3 and TRBJ2-2, with TRBD1 as a possible D gene (5 bases). Germline lookup yields CDR1 LGHNA and CDR2 YSLEER. The CDR3 contains 14 residues. Deletions cut 0 bases from V and 4 bases from J, with 6 bases between. As DNA, the CDR3 is TGCGCCAGCAGCCAAGAAAGGGGCACCGGGGAGCTGTTTTTT. It is translated as CASSQERGTGELFF.

The chain joins TRBV2 to TRBJ2-5; no clear D gene. The V gene's germline CDR1 is SNHLY and CDR2 FYNNEI. The CDR3 consists of 14 residues. The V and J ends lost 5 bases and 4 bases respectively, with 14 bases between them. The CDR3 nucleotides are TGTGCCAGCAGTTATAGTCAGGTCGGAGAGACCCAGTACTTC. Protein product: CASSYSQVGETQYF.

The CDR3 spells CASSFRGGDTEAFF. The CDR3 DNA follows: TGTGCCAGCAGTTTCCGGGGAGGCGACACTGAAGCTTTCTTT. The chain couples TRBV27 to TRBJ1-1; D remains unclear. V was shortened by 3 bases and J by 3 bases, with 11 bases between the two germline ends. This CDR3 has 14 amino acids. Germline CDR1 is MNHEY and CDR2 is SMNVEV (reference sequence).

About this clone: Other nucleotide sequences from this sample produce the same CDR3. The V and J genes are TRBV5-6 and TRBJ1-2; weak D call: TRBD1 (5 bases). V was clipped by 4 bases and J by 2 bases, with 12 bases between them. CDR3 length equals 14 residues. Germline V gives CDR1 SGHDT, CDR2 YYEEEE. CDR3 region: CASSVGRGNYGYTF. The CDR3 DNA sequence: TGTGCCAGCAGCGTGGGCCGGGGGAACTATGGCTACACCTTC.

The gene calls are TRBV19 and TRBJ2-7, with a tentative D call TRBD1 (6 bases). The CDR3 spans 13 residues. V lost 5 bases to trimming and J lost 6 bases, with 14 bases between them. Germline-derived CDR1 and CDR2 are LNHDA and SQIVND (reference sequence). The CDR3 spells CASSQGSSFEQYF. In nucleotides, the CDR3 is TGTGCCAGTAGTCAGGGGTCCTCTTTCGAGCAGTACTTC.

In DNA form, the CDR3 reads TGTGCCAGCAGCGAGACTAGCGGGGGGGGAAATGAGCAGTTCTTC. Amino acids: CASSETSGGGNEQFF. V usage is TRBV4-2 and J usage is TRBJ2-1, with TRBD2 matching 14 bases. In germline, CDR1 is LGHNA, CDR2 YNFKEQ. Trimming removed 5 bases from V and 7 bases from J; junction bases left unmatched: 4. This CDR3 region has 15 residues.

The chain combines TRBV30 with TRBJ2-7, with 9 bases that match TRBD1. V shed 2 bases and J 10 bases; nucleotides not matched to a gene: 6. CDR3 length: 12 residues. Germline V lookup: CDR1 GTSNPN, CDR2 SVGIG (reference sequence). CDR3 residues: CAWSWDRAPQYF. The DNA for the CDR3 is TGTGCCTGGAGTTGGGACAGGGCCCCTCAGTACTTC.

The chain uses TRBV27 and TRBJ1-5; D is unresolved. CDR3 length: 16 residues. CDR1 is MNHEY, CDR2 SMNVEV, per germline (reference sequence). V dropped 3 bases and J dropped 2 bases, with 14 bases sitting between them. The CDR3 is CASSFLTAGGNQPQHF. The CDR3 DNA sequence: TGTGCCAGCAGTTTCTTGACTGCCGGAGGCAATCAGCCCCAGCATTTT.

The rearrangement joins TRBV2 to TRBJ1-3; D might be TRBD1 (5 bases). The germline V gene encodes CDR1 SNHLY and CDR2 FYNNEI. V was trimmed by 10 bases and J by 0 bases, leaving 16 bases between them. The CDR3 covers 15 residues. The CDR3 DNA reads as TGTGCCACGGGGGACTGGGACCGCTCTGGAAACACCATATATTTT. Protein product: CATGDWDRSGNTIYF. The whole variable domain, filled in from reference TRBV2 and TRBJ1-3, reads EPEVTQTPSHQVTQMGQEVILRCVPISNHLYFYWYRQILGQKVEFLVSFYNNEISEKSEIFDDQFSVERPDGSNFTLKIRSTKLEDSAMYFCATGDWDRSGNTIYFGEGSWLTVV.

The chain recombines TRBV6-5 with TRBJ2-7; perhaps TRBD1 as D (6 bases). The germline V gene encodes CDR1 MNHEY and CDR2 SVGAGI. CDR3 size: 14 residues. V dropped 6 bases and J dropped 0 bases, with 12 bases sitting between them. CDR3 sequence: CASSVDRSSYEQYF. The CDR3 DNA follows: TGTGCCAGCAGCGTTGACAGGAGCTCCTACGAGCAGTACTTC.

V and J are TRBV4-1 and TRBJ2-1, with 13 bases that match TRBD2. The CDR3 totals 16 residues. Per germline, CDR1 MGHRA and CDR2 YSYEKL. The J segment lost 6 bases and the V segment lost 0 bases, leaving 2 bases of the junction unmatched. CDR3 residues: CASSQEGTSGANEQFF. The CDR3 DNA reads TGCGCCAGCAGCCAAGAGGGGACTAGCGGGGCCAATGAGCAGTTCTTC.

This clone was seen once. The chain uses TRBV1 and TRBJ2-1; the table assigns TRBD2, which was not confirmed against the DNA. TRBV1 constitutes a pseudogene. The CDR3 runs to 14 residues. CDR3 in amino acids: CTSSKRRSYNEQFF. The DNA for the CDR3 is TGCACCAGCAGCAAGAGGCGTTCCTACAATGAGCAGTTCTTC.

The gene calls are TRBV5-6 and TRBJ1-1; D remains unclear. Germline assignment: CDR1 SGHDT and CDR2 YYEEEE. This CDR3 has 14 amino acids. V lost 0 bases and J lost 0, with 6 bases in between. The CDR3 coding sequence is TGTGCCAGCAGCTTGGGGCTTATGAACACTGAAGCTTTCTTT. As protein: CASSLGLMNTEAFF.

The rearrangement links TRBV5-4 to TRBJ2-7; 7 nucleotides agree with TRBD1. The trim removed 5 bases at V and 0 bases at J, leaving 8 bases unmatched. Germline values: CDR1 SGHNT, CDR2 YYREEE (reference sequence). The CDR3 runs to 15 residues. The CDR3 protein is CASSLPGTASYEQYF. Written as DNA, the CDR3 is TGTGCCAGCAGTTTGCCCGGGACAGCCTCCTACGAGCAGTACTTC.